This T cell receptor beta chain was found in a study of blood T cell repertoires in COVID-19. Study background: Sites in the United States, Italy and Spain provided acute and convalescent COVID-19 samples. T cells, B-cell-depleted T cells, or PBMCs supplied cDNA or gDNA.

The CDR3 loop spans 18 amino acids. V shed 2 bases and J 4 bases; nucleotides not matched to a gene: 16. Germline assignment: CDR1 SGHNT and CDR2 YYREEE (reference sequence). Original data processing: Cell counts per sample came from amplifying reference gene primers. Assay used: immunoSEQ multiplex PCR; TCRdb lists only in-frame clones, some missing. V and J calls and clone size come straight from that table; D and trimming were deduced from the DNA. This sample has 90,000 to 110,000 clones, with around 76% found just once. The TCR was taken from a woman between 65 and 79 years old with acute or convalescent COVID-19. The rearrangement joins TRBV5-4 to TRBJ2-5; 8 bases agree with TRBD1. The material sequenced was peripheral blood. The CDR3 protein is CASSLSGWTGRSGETQYF. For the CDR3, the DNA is TGTGCCAGCAGCTTATCGGGCTGGACAGGGAGGTCTGGAGAGACCCAGTACTTC.